This T cell receptor beta chain came from a study of T cell responses to AZD1222 COVID-19 vaccine. Study results and limitations: Two AZD1222 doses significantly raised spike-specific TCR breadth and depth over controls. The sample set comprised mostly white British donors with more females, and clonal diversity was possibly underestimated. Regions 160-218 and 743-854 held dominance among vaccine-associated CD4 TCRs, which spanned spike.

CDR1 and CDR2 (germline): SGHTA, FQGNSA. This CDR3 contains 16 residues. Trimming removed 5 bases at V and 2 bases at J, with 16 bases between. Concerning this clone: Its specificity is unknown.

Libraries were prepared by immunoSEQ multiplex PCR; TCRdb keeps only in-frame clonotypes and omits some of them. Among about 180,000 clones, around 94% were seen once, and the ten largest hold 1.5% to 2%. V is TRBV7-2 and J is TRBJ2-1; D is possibly TRBD2 (6 bases). Specimen: peripheral blood, collected 28 days after the second AZD1222 dose. The receptor comes from an adult who received the AZD1222 COVID-19 vaccine. CDR3 nucleotides: TGTGCCAGCAGCCCCCCCGGGGGAAGGGCCTACAATGAGCAGTTCTTC. This gives the protein CASSPPGGRAYNEQFF.